The count of the clone carrying this T cell receptor (beta chain) is one. Using immunoSEQ multiplex PCR, the repertoire was profiled, and TCRdb retains in-frame clones only, with some absent. The profile shows 70,000 to 85,000 clones, under 95% of them singletons. The data stem from a study of T cell changes during pregnancy in multiple sclerosis. CDR1 is SGHTS, CDR2 YDEGEE, per germline. The CDR3 covers 12 residues. V was trimmed by 3 bases and J by 5 bases, leaving 9 bases between them. This receptor was obtained from a female donor with multiple sclerosis, enrolled in a pregnancy study. This chain joins TRBV5-8 and TRBJ2-7, with D tentatively TRBD2 (5 bases). The material sequenced was peripheral blood, taken before pregnancy. CDR3 DNA: TGTGCCAGCAGCTCGTGGACTGACGAGCAGTACTTC. Translation gives CASSSWTDEQYF.